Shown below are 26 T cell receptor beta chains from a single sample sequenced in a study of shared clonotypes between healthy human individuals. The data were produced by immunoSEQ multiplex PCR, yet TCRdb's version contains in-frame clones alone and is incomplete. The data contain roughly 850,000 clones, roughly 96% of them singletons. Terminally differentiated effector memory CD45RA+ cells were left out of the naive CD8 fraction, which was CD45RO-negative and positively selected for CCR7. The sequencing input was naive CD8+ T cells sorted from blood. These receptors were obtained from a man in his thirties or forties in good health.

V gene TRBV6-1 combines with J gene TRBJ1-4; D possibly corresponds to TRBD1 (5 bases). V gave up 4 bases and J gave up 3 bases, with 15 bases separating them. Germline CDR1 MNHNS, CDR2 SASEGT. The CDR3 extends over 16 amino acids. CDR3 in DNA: TGTGCCAGCAGTGTCGTCGGGACGGATTCTAATGAAAAACTGTTTTTT. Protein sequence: CASSVVGTDSNEKLFF.

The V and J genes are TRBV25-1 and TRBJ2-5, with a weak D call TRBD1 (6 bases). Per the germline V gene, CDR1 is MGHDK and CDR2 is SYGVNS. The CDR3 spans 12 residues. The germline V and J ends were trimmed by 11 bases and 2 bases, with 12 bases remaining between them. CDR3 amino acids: CARGQSQETQYF. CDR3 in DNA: TGTGCCCGCGGACAGTCGCAAGAGACCCAGTACTTC. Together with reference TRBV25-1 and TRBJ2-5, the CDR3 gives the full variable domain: EADIYQTPRYLVIGTGKKITLECSQTMGHDKMYWYQQDPGMELHLIHYSYGVNSTEKGDLSSESTVSRIRTEHFPLTLESARPSHTSQYLCARGQSQETQYFGPGTRLLVL.

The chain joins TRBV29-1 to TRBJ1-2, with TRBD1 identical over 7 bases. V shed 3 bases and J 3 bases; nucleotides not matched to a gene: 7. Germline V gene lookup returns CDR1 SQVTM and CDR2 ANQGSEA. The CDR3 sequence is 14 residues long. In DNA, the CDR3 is TGCAGCGTTGATTACGGACAGGTCTACTATGGCTACACCTTC. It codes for CSVDYGQVYYGYTF.

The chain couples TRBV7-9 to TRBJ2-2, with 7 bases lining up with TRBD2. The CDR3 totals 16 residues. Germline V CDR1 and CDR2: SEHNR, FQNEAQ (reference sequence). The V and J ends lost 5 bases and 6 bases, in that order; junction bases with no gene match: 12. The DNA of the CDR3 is TGTGCCAGCAGCAACCGGAGGACTAGTCTACCCGGGGAGCTGTTTTTT. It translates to CASSNRRTSLPGELFF.

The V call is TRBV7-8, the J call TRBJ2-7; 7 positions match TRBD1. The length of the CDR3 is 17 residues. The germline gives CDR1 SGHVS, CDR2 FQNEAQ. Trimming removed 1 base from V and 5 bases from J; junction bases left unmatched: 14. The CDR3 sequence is CASSLVNRGWPTDEQYF. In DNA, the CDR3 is TGTGCCAGCAGCTTAGTGAACAGGGGTTGGCCTACTGACGAGCAGTACTTC.

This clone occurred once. The CDR3 sequence: CASSVRDRSGANVLTF. The CDR3, as DNA: TGTGCCAGCAGCGTACGGGACAGGTCTGGGGCCAACGTCCTGACTTTC. The rearrangement links TRBV9 to TRBJ2-6, with 8 nucleotides matching TRBD1. There are 16 residues in the CDR3. Germline V gene sequence: CDR1 SGDLS, CDR2 YYNGEE. Trimming at V came to 1 base and at J to 1 base, leaving 1 base not matched to a gene.

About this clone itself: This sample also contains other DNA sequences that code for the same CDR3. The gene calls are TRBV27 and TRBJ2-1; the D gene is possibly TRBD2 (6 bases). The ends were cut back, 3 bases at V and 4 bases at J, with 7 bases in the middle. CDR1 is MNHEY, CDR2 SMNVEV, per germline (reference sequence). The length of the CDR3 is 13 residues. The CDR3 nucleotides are TGTGCCAGCAGTTTTAGCGGTTACAATGAGCAGTTCTTC. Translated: CASSFSGYNEQFF.

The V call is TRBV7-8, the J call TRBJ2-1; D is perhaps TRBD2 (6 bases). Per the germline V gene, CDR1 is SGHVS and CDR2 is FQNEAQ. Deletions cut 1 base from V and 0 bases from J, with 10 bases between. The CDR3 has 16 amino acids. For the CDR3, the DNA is TGTGCCAGCAGCTTAGGCGGGATCCCCTCCTACAATGAGCAGTTCTTC. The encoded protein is CASSLGGIPSYNEQFF. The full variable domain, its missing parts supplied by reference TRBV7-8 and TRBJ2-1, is GAGVSQSPRYKVAKRGQDVALRCDPISGHVSLFWYQQALGQGPEFLTYFQNEAQLDKSGLPSDRFFAERPEGSVSTLKIQRTQQEDSAVYLCASSLGGIPSYNEQFFGPGTRLTVL.

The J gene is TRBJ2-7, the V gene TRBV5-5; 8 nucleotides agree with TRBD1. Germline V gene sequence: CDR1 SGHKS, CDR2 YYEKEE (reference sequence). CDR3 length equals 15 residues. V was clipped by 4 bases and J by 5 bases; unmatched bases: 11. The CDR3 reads CASSGRTGLRDEQYF. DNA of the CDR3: TGTGCCAGCAGCGGGCGGACAGGGCTTAGGGACGAGCAGTACTTC.

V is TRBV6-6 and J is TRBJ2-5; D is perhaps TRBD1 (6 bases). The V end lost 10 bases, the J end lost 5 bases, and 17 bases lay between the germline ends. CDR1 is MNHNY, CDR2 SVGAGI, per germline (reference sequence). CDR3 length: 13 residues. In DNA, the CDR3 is TGTGCCACCCGAGGGGGTAGGGGGGAGACCCAGTACTTC. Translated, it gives CATRGGRGETQYF.

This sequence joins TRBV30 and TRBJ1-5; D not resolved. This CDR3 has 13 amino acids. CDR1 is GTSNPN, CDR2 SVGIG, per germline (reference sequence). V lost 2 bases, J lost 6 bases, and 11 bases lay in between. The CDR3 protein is CAWSPTSGQPQHF. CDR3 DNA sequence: TGTGCCTGGAGTCCGACCTCGGGTCAGCCCCAGCATTTT.

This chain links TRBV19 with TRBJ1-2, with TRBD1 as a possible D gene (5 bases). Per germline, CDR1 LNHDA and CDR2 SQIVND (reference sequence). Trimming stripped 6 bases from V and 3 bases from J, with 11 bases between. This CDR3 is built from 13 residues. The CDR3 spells CASSGQGHYGYTF. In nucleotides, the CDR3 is TGTGCCAGTAGCGGGCAGGGTCACTATGGCTACACCTTC.

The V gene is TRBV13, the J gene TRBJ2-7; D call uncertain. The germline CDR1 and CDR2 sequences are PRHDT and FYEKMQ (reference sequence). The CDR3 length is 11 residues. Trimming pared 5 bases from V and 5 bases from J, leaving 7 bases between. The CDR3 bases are TGTGCCAGCAGCCCACACAACGAGCAGTACTTC. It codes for CASSPHNEQYF.

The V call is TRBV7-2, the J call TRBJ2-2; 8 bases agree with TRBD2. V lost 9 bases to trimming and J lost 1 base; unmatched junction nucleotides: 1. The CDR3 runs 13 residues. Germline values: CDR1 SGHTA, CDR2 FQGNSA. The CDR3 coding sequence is TGTGCCAGACTAGCGGTGAACACCGGGGAGCTGTTTTTT. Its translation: CARLAVNTGELFF.

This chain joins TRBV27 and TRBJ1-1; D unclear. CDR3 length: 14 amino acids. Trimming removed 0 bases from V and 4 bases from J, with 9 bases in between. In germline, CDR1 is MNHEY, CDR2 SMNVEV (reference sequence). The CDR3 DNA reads TGTGCCAGCAGTTTATCGGGAACGGGCACTGAAGCTTTCTTT. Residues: CASSLSGTGTEAFF.

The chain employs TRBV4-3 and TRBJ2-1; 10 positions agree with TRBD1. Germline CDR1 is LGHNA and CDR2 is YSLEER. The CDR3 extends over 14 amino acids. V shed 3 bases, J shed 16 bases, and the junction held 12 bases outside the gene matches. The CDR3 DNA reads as TGCGCCAGCAGCCAGGACATTGGGACAGGGGTTCATTTCTTC. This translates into CASSQDIGTGVHFF.

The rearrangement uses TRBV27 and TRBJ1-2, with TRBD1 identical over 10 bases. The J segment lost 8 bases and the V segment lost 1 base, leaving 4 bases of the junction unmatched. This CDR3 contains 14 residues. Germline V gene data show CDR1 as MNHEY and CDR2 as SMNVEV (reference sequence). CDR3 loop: CASSLLTGGAGYTF. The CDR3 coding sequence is TGTGCCAGCAGTTTATTGACAGGGGGCGCGGGCTACACCTTC.

CDR3 amino acids: CASSVDGGIYNEQFF. The CDR3 nucleotides are TGTGCCAGCAGCGTAGATGGCGGGATTTACAATGAGCAGTTCTTC. The chain combines TRBV9 with TRBJ2-1; TRBD2 is a possible D gene (6 bases). Germline lookup yields CDR1 SGDLS and CDR2 YYNGEE. The length of the CDR3 is 15 residues. The ends were cut back, 0 bases at V and 4 bases at J, with 11 bases in the middle.

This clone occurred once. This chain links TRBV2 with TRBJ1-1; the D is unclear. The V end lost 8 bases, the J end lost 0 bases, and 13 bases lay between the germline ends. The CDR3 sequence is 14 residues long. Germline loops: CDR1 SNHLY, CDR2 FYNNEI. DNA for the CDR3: TGTGCCAGCGATACTAACCTGATGAACACTGAAGCTTTCTTT. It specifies CASDTNLMNTEAFF.

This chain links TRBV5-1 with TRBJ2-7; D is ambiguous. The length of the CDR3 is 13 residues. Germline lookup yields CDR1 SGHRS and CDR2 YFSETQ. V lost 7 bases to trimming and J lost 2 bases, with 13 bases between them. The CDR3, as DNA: TGCGCCAGCGCCTTCGGCCCCACCTACGAGCAGTACTTC. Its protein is CASAFGPTYEQYF.

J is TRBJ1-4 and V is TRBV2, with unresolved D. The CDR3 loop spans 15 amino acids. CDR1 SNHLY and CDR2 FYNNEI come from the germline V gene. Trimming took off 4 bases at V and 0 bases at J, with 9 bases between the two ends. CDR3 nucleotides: TGTGCCAGCAGTGGGGAAGCCGCAACTAATGAAAAACTGTTTTTT. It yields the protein CASSGEAATNEKLFF. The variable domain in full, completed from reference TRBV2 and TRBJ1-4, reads EPEVTQTPSHQVTQMGQEVILRCVPISNHLYFYWYRQILGQKVEFLVSFYNNEISEKSEIFDDQFSVERPDGSNFTLKIRSTKLEDSAMYFCASSGEAATNEKLFFGSGTQLSVL.

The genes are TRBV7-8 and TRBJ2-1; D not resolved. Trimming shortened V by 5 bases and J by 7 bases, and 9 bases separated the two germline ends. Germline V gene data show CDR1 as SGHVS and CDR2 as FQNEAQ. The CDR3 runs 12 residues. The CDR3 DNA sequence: TGTGCCAGCAGCCCCGAGGTGAATGAGCAGTTCTTC. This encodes CASSPEVNEQFF.

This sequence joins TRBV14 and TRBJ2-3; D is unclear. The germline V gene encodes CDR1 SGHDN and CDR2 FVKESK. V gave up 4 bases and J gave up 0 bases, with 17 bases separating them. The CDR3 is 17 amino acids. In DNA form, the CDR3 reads TGTGCCAGCAGCCCACCCCCAGCGAGCAGGAGCACAGATACGCAGTATTTT. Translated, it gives CASSPPPASRSTDTQYF.

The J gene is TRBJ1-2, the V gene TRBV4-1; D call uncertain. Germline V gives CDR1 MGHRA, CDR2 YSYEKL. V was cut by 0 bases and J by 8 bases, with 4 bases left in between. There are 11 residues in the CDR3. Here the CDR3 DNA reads TGCGCCAGCAGCCAAGATCTGGGCTACACCTTC. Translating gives CASSQDLGYTF.

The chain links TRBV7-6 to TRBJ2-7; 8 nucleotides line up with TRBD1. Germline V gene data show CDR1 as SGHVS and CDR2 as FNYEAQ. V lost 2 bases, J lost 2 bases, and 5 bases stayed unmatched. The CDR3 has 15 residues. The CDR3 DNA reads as TGTGCCAGCAGCTTATTTCCGGGACAGGCCTACGAGCAGTACTTC. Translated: CASSLFPGQAYEQYF.

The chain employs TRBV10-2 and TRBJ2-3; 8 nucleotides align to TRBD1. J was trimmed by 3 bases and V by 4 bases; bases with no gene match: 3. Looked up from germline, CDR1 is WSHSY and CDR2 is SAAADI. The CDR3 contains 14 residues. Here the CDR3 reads CASSGTGTTDTQYF. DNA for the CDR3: TGCGCCAGCAGTGGGACAGGGACAACAGATACGCAGTATTTT.